This T cell receptor beta chain originates from a study of long-term antiretroviral therapy in people with HIV. Study results and limitations: Pre-ART clonal expansions dominated every time point's repertoire. Whereas controls had wider CDR3 length ranges, HIV repertoires had narrower ones. ART preceded a rise in diversity that nonetheless stayed lower than in transplant donor controls.

Runs used v3.0 of the immunoSEQ assay and were done at survey level. Sequencing was performed with immunoSEQ multiplex PCR; in TCRdb, only in-frame clones are kept and a portion is missing. The sample has about 29,000 clones; around 85% are singletons. Of note for this clone: As yet, its antigen is unknown.

Every donor had one or more pre-ART and two or more post-ART PBMC samples. CDR1 and CDR2 (germline): SGHTA, FQGTGA. The CDR3 contains 13 residues. Trimming stripped 1 base from V and 3 bases from J, with 7 bases between. The chain has TRBV7-3 and TRBJ2-7; D unresolved. This clonotype was obtained from a man in his forties or fifties with HIV. Sample: unsorted PBMCs, taken around 5 years before starting antiretroviral therapy. The chain's CDR3 is CASSLSQNYEQYF. The CDR3 region has the DNA TGTGCCAGCAGCTTAAGTCAAAACTACGAGCAGTACTTC.